This TCR beta chain was sequenced for a study of blood T cells in healthy people across ages. Germline V gene data show CDR1 as SGHRS and CDR2 as YFSETQ. The ends lost 6 bases at V and 0 bases at J; junction bases unmatched: 6. This CDR3 has 15 amino acids. A second PCR, run for roughly 7 to 12 cycles, used a sample-barcoded 5' primer plus a J-beta primer mix. TCRdb passed the 5' RACE reads through MiXCR, listing each CDR3 protein once. The sample includes about 730,000 distinct CDR3 sequences, roughly 43% seen only once; the top ten take roughly 19%. The sequenced sample consisted of blood. The source of this sequence is a woman in her sixties in good health. The gene calls are TRBV5-1 and TRBJ2-1, with 7 bases aligning to TRBD2. In DNA form, the CDR3 reads TGCGCCAGCACTTCCGGGACTATCTCCTACAATGAGCAGTTCTTC. Protein product: CASTSGTISYNEQFF.